A selection of T cell receptor beta chains follows, all from one sample in a study of shared clonotypes between healthy human individuals. Only in-frame clones appear in the TCRdb table, and some are missing; sequencing was by immunoSEQ multiplex PCR. The profile shows 2 million or so clones, about 95% of them singletons. The sequenced sample consisted of naive CD8+ T cells sorted from blood. The receptors derive from a man younger than 35 in good health. CDR3s include the opening cysteine and the closing phenylalanine or tryptophan. The D gene is left open where the match is weak. Clone size, where shown, is once, few, many, or a class for clones that have expanded.

V	D	size	J	DNA	CDR3
TRBV30	-	-	TRBJ2-1	TGTGCCTACCAAGCCGGGGGGCATAATGAGCAGTTCTTC	CAYQAGGHNEQFF
TRBV14	-	-	TRBJ2-7	TGTGCCAGCAGCCACGGGGGCGCCCCTCAGGACTTC	CASSHGGAPQDF
TRBV30	-	-	TRBJ1-4	TGTGCCTGGAGTCAGGGAGGGCTAAATGAAAAACTGTTTTTT	CAWSQGGLNEKLFF
TRBV21-1	-	-	TRBJ2-1	TGTGCCAGCAGCAAAGGGAGGCGGGCATCGAGTTTGGGTAATGAGCAGTTCTTC	CASSKGRRASSLGNEQFF
TRBV11-2	-	few	TRBJ2-7	TGTGCCAGCAGCTTGATAGCCAGGACCTACGAGCAGTACTTC	CASSLIARTYEQYF
TRBV27	-	-	TRBJ2-5	TGTGCCAGCAGTTTACGCTACGAAGAGACCCAGTACTTC	CASSLRYEETQYF
TRBV4-3	TRBD1	-	TRBJ2-1	TGCGCCAGCAGCCCCGGACAGGGGGCCTACAATGAGCAGTTCTTC	CASSPGQGAYNEQFF
TRBV28	TRBD1	-	TRBJ1-3	TGTGCCAGTGCCTGGGGGACAGGCTTGAGAAACACCATATATTTT	CASAWGTGLRNTIYF
TRBV7-9	-	-	TRBJ2-4	TGTGCCAGCAGCTTTGTGGGGAGAGCCAAAAACATTCAGTACTTC	CASSFVGRAKNIQYF
TRBV4-3	-	-	TRBJ2-2	TGCGCCAGCAGCCAAAGTGGGGTAGGCGGGGAGCTGTTTTTT	CASSQSGVGGELFF
TRBV7-9	-	-	TRBJ2-7	TGTGCCAGCAGTCCAGCCTACGAGCAGTACTTC	CASSPAYEQYF
TRBV9	-	-	TRBJ1-1	TGTGCCAGCAGCGGATGGGAGTCGGAAGCTTTCTTT	CASSGWESEAFF
TRBV6-6	-	-	TRBJ2-2	TGTGCCAGCAGTTACGGGGAGGCCGGGGAGCTGTTTTTT	CASSYGEAGELFF
TRBV6-1	-	-	TRBJ2-2	TGTGCCAGCAGTGAGCGGGTGACGACCGGGGAGCTGTTTTTT	CASSERVTTGELFF
TRBV13	-	-	TRBJ2-2	TGTGCCAGCAGCTTAGCGGGCACCGGGGAGCTGTTTTTT	CASSLAGTGELFF
TRBV27	TRBD1	-	TRBJ2-7	TGTGCCAGCAGTCCATCAGGGGGCGAAGCCTCCTACGAGCAGTACTTC	CASSPSGGEASYEQYF
TRBV7-6	-	-	TRBJ1-5	TGTGCCAGCAGTGAGGGTGGGGAACAGCCCCAGCATTTT	CASSEGGEQPQHF
TRBV29-1	TRBD2	-	TRBJ2-5	TGCAGCGTCCCTGCGGCTAGCGGGAGTGAGACCCAGTACTTC	CSVPAASGSETQYF
TRBV5-1	TRBD1	-	TRBJ2-1	TGCGCCAGCAGCAGGACAGGGGACTACAATGAGCAGTTCTTC	CASSRTGDYNEQFF
TRBV19	TRBD2	-	TRBJ2-2	TGTGCCAGTAGTGCCTCGGGACTAGCGGAGGGGACCGGGGAGCTGTTTTTT	CASSASGLAEGTGELFF
TRBV27	TRBD2	-	TRBJ2-7	TGTGCCAGCAGCCTTGCAACTAGCGGGACCCCCTACGAGCAGTACTTC	CASSLATSGTPYEQYF
TRBV4-1	-	-	TRBJ1-1	TGCGCCAGCAGCCAACGAGACCAGGGCCGCCCCGAAGCTTTCTTT	CASSQRDQGRPEAFF
TRBV30	TRBD1	-	TRBJ1-2	TGTGCCTGGTCCAGGGGGTACTATGGCTACACCTTC	CAWSRGYYGYTF
TRBV30	-	-	TRBJ1-4	TGTGCCTGGAGTGTATATGCAACTAATGAAAAACTGTTTTTT	CAWSVYATNEKLFF
TRBV28	-	-	TRBJ1-1	TGTGCCAGCAGCGTCTTAGGACATAACACTGAAGCTTTCTTT	CASSVLGHNTEAFF
TRBV27	-	-	TRBJ2-7	TGTGCCAGCAGTGAGAACAGGTTTTTGGAGCAGTACTTC	CASSENRFLEQYF
TRBV7-8	TRBD2	-	TRBJ2-3	TGTGCCAGCAGCTTAGCGGGAGGGCCTACAGATACGCAGTATTTT	CASSLAGGPTDTQYF
TRBV6-5	-	-	TRBJ2-3	TGTGCCAGCAAACCTGACAGAGTCACAGATACGCAGTATTTT	CASKPDRVTDTQYF
TRBV30	TRBD1	-	TRBJ1-6	TGTGCCTGGAGTGTACTAGACAGGGTAGGATCACCCCTCCACTTT	CAWSVLDRVGSPLHF
TRBV9	-	-	TRBJ2-1	TGTGCCAGCAAGAATTCCTACAATGAGCAGTTCTTC	CASKNSYNEQFF
TRBV19	TRBD2	-	TRBJ2-7	TGTGCCAGTAGTATCAGACTAGCGGGGGGCTACGAGCAGTACTTC	CASSIRLAGGYEQYF
TRBV4-2	-	-	TRBJ2-1	TGTGCCAGCAGCCAAGACGGCAATGAGCAGTTCTTC	CASSQDGNEQFF
TRBV27	-	-	TRBJ2-7	TGTGCCAGCAGTAGTTCCTACGAGCAGTACTTC	CASSSSYEQYF
TRBV5-4	TRBD1	-	TRBJ1-2	TGTGCCAGCAGCTTGGTTATAGGGGGCGACTATGGCTACACCTTC	CASSLVIGGDYGYTF
TRBV4-3	-	-	TRBJ1-3	TGCGCCAGCAGCCAAGATACCGACTCTGGAAACACCATATATTTT	CASSQDTDSGNTIYF
TRBV19	TRBD1	-	TRBJ2-2	TGTGCCAGTAGTCCTGGGACAGGGACGAACACCGGGGAGCTGTTTTTT	CASSPGTGTNTGELFF
TRBV6-5	-	-	TRBJ2-3	TGTGCCAGCAGTGCCTCTAGCGATACAGATACGCAGTATTTT	CASSASSDTDTQYF
TRBV27	-	-	TRBJ2-7	TGTGCCAGCAGTCCCGGACAGGGAAGGGACTATGAGCAGTACTTC	CASSPGQGRDYEQYF
TRBV5-4	-	-	TRBJ1-1	TGTGCCAGCAGTGTTCGTGGAACACTTAGGGCTTTCTTT	CASSVRGTLRAFF
TRBV10-2	-	-	TRBJ1-1	TGCGCCAGCAGTGAACCAGGGGACAACACTGAAGCTTTCTTT	CASSEPGDNTEAFF
TRBV19	TRBD1	-	TRBJ1-2	TGTGCCAGTAGTACTTATTCCGGGACAGGGAACTATGGCTACACCTTC	CASSTYSGTGNYGYTF
TRBV25-1	-	-	TRBJ2-7	TGTGCCAGCACCCCGAGGGGGTACTACGAGCAGTACTTC	CASTPRGYYEQYF
TRBV6-6	TRBD1	-	TRBJ1-4	TGTGCCAGCAGTTTGGACAGGGGTTGGGAAAAACTGTTTTTT	CASSLDRGWEKLFF
TRBV7-8	TRBD2	-	TRBJ2-1	TGTGCCAGCAGCTTAGGACTAGCGGGAGGTCTTTACTACAATGAGCAGTTCTTC	CASSLGLAGGLYYNEQFF
TRBV6-5	-	-	TRBJ1-1	TGTGCCAGCAGTTACTTCTATCCCCCTCAAGTTGAAGCTTTCTTT	CASSYFYPPQVEAFF
TRBV10-2	-	-	TRBJ2-1	TGCGCCAGCAGTGGGGTAGCGCTCTACAATGAGCAGTTCTTC	CASSGVALYNEQFF
TRBV6-1	-	-	TRBJ2-1	TGTGCCAGCAGTGAAACCGGGGCTTACAATGAGCAGTTCTTC	CASSETGAYNEQFF
TRBV9	-	-	TRBJ1-2	TGTGCCAGCAGCGTAGAGGTCGGAGGGAACTATGGCTACACCTTC	CASSVEVGGNYGYTF
TRBV7-9	-	-	TRBJ2-3	TGTGCCAGCAGCTTAGTGGGGGAGTGGGATACGCAGTATTTT	CASSLVGEWDTQYF
TRBV27	-	-	TRBJ2-7	TGTGCCAGCAGTTTATCGCCGGGTCACGAGCAGTACTTC	CASSLSPGHEQYF
TRBV5-1	-	-	TRBJ1-5	TGCGCCAGCAGCTTGGCGGGATTAAGCAATCAGCCCCAGCATTTT	CASSLAGLSNQPQHF
TRBV7-9	-	-	TRBJ2-7	TGTGCCAGCAGCTTAGCCGGGAACAGCTACGAGCAGTACTTC	CASSLAGNSYEQYF
TRBV4-3	-	-	TRBJ1-4	TGCGCCAGCAGCCAAGGCCCAGGGTCTGAAAAACTGTTTTTT	CASSQGPGSEKLFF
TRBV18	-	-	TRBJ2-1	TGTGCCAGCTCACCGGACAGGGAGGGGGACAATGAGCAGTTCTTC	CASSPDREGDNEQFF